The 17 T cell receptor beta chains below come from one sample, sequenced in a study of T cell clonality in common variable immunodeficiency. Repertoires were generated with immunoSEQ multiplex PCR, while TCRdb's copy carries only in-frame clones and drops some. The sample lists about 40,000 clones, none appearing once, the ten largest making up 2% to 2.5%. The sample consisted of peripheral blood mononuclear cells. The receptors shown here come from a person between 18 and 75 years old in good health.

This clone showed up many times. The read terminates 3 residues ahead of where the CDR3 ends, so the germline J gene completes it. Other DNA sequences from this sample encode an identical CDR3 as well. This chain connects TRBV7-2 to TRBJ1-1; D unclear. The CDR3 runs to 13 residues. The germline V gene has CDR1 SGHTA and CDR2 FQGNSA. Trimming cost V 1 base and J 5 bases, with 8 bases left between them. CDR3: CASSLDRGTEAFF. The covered CDR3 bases are TGTGCCAGCAGCTTAGATCGGGGTACTGAA.

This clone was seen ten or more times. The read terminates 3 residues ahead of where the CDR3 ends, so the germline J gene completes it. V and J are TRBV6-4 and TRBJ2-1, with D possibly matching TRBD2 (6 bases). The CDR3 consists of 15 residues. Germline V gene lookup returns CDR1 MRHNA and CDR2 SNTAGT. The V and J ends lost 0 bases and 0 bases respectively, with 6 bases between them. The sequenced CDR3 bases are TGTGCCAGCAGTGACTCTAGCGGCTCCTACAATGAG. Translation: CASSDSSGSYNE. The entire CDR3 is CASSDSSGSYNEQFF.

Note on this clone: Sequencing ends 3 residues short of the CDR3 end; the germline J gene provides the rest. The chain employs TRBV7-2 and TRBJ2-3; 13 bases align to TRBD2. CDR3 length equals 17 residues. Per the germline V gene, CDR1 is SGHTA and CDR2 is FQGNSA. Incomplete CDR3 DNA: TGTGCCAGCAGCTTAGCCCTCGGACTAGCGGGGGAAGAGACG. Encoded protein: CASSLALGLAGEET. The whole CDR3 protein reads CASSLALGLAGEETQYF.

This clone was observed many times. The read comes to an end 3 residues before the CDR3 does, leaving the germline J gene to fill in the end. The chain couples TRBV20-1 to TRBJ1-1, with D perhaps TRBD1 (5 bases). Germline values: CDR1 DFQATT, CDR2 SNEGSKA (reference sequence). The CDR3 extends over 14 amino acids. V was cut by 2 bases and J by 1 base, with 11 bases left in between. Partial CDR3 DNA: TGCAGTGCTAGATATCACGGGGGGAACACTGAA. Protein sequence: CSARYHGGNTE. The entire CDR3 reads CSARYHGGNTEAFF.

This clone was seen many times. The CDR3 extends 3 residues past the end of the read, so its final part is completed from the germline J gene. The chain joins TRBV10-3 to TRBJ1-2; no definite D call. Germline CDR1 and CDR2: ENHRY and SYGVKD. Trimming pared 3 bases from V and 6 bases from J, leaving 11 bases between. The CDR3 runs 13 residues. The covered CDR3 bases are TGTGCCATCAGTGACACCCCAGAGAATGGC. Residues: CAISDTPENG. The CDR3 as a whole reads CAISDTPENGYTF.

Comment on this clone: With the read ending 3 residues before the CDR3 end, the germline J gene is used to fill in that end. The gene calls are TRBV30 and TRBJ1-5; D possibly corresponds to TRBD1 (5 bases). CDR3 length equals 15 residues. Germline CDR1 is GTSNPN and CDR2 is SVGIG (reference sequence). V was pared by 0 bases and J by 7 bases, with 16 bases between. The CDR3 here is CAWSVGRVIGQPQHF. The sequenced CDR3 bases are TGTGCCTGGAGTGTGGGCAGGGTCATCGGCCAGCCC.

This clone was observed at least ten times. The read gets to within 3 residues of the CDR3 end, and the germline J gene fills in the rest. The chain combines TRBV11-2 with TRBJ1-3; maybe TRBD1 (5 bases). Germline assignment: CDR1 SGHAT and CDR2 FQNNGV. The CDR3 loop spans 15 amino acids. V was clipped by 3 bases and J by 4 bases, with 13 bases between them. CDR3 residues: CASSFVQGSGNTIYF. The DNA read from the CDR3 is TGTGCCAGCAGCTTTGTCCAGGGTTCAGGAAACACC.

This clone appeared many times. The read falls 3 residues short of the CDR3 end, and the missing part is taken from the germline J gene. The chain joins TRBV5-1 to TRBJ2-1; the match to TRBD2 covers 13 bases. J was trimmed by 8 bases and V by 2 bases; bases with no gene match: 7. This CDR3 spans 16 amino acids. Germline lookup yields CDR1 SGHRS and CDR2 YFSETQ. This CDR3 reads CASSFPTSGRADEQFF. The covered CDR3 bases are TGCGCCAGCAGCTTCCCTACTAGCGGGAGGGCGGATGAG.

This clone was detected ten times or more. The read gets to within 3 residues of the CDR3 end, and the germline J gene fills in the rest. The chain combines TRBV20-1 with TRBJ2-7; 13 bases align to TRBD2. In germline, CDR1 is DFQATT, CDR2 SNEGSKA (reference sequence). There are 16 residues in the CDR3. The trim removed 6 bases at V and 0 bases at J, leaving 8 bases unmatched. The CDR3 is CSASGLAGQVSYEQYF. Incomplete CDR3 DNA: TGCAGTGCCTCGGGACTAGCGGGACAAGTCTCCTACGAG.

This clone was detected a few times. Read coverage stops 3 residues before the CDR3 terminus; the germline J gene supplies the remainder. The gene calls are TRBV5-4 and TRBJ2-5; possible D gene TRBD1, 6 bases. Germline values: CDR1 SGHNT, CDR2 YYREEE (reference sequence). V was trimmed by 4 bases and J by 5 bases, leaving 15 bases between them. This CDR3 comprises 14 residues. CDR3 in amino acids: CASSNRVEGETQYF. Incomplete CDR3 DNA: TGTGCCAGCAGCAACAGGGTAGAGGGCGAGACC.

This clone was detected a few times. The missing CDR3 end, 3 residues past where the read stops, is filled in from the germline J gene. V is TRBV30 and J is TRBJ2-7; D is unresolved. Germline-derived CDR1 and CDR2 are GTSNPN and SVGIG (reference sequence). V lost 1 base and J 4 bases, leaving 8 bases between the germline ends. CDR3 length: 12 amino acids. The CDR3 here is CAWSDVGYEQYF. CDR3 DNA (partial): TGTGCCTGGAGTGATGTAGGGTACGAG.

In its sample, this clone was seen many times. The sequenced CDR3 bases are TGTGCCAGTAGTCCCCTCGCGGGGAGTCAGCCC. Encoded protein: CASSPLAGSQP. In full, the CDR3 reads CASSPLAGSQPQHF. The V gene is TRBV19, the J gene TRBJ1-5; D ambiguous. The read stops 3 residues short of the end of the CDR3; the missing end is completed from the germline J gene. Trimming pared 5 bases from V and 6 bases from J, leaving 14 bases between. From germline, CDR1 is LNHDA and CDR2 SQIVND (reference sequence). This CDR3 region has 14 residues. The full variable domain, completed using reference TRBV19 and TRBJ1-5, is DGGITQSPKYLFRKEGQNVTLSCEQNLNHDAMYWYRQDPGQGLRLIYYSQIVNDFQKGDIAEGYSVSREKKESFPLTVTSAQKNPTAFYLCASSPLAGSQPQHFGDGTRLSIL.

This clone was found many times. CDR3 residues: CASSSGTSGSETQYF. Incomplete CDR3 DNA: TGTGCCAGCAGCTCCGGGACTAGCGGGTCGGAGACC. J is TRBJ2-5 and V is TRBV7-2; TRBD2 aligns across 12 bases. Sequencing ends 3 residues short of the CDR3 end; the germline J gene provides the rest. CDR3 length equals 15 residues. V shed 4 bases and J 5 bases; nucleotides not matched to a gene: 5. Germline-derived CDR1 and CDR2 are SGHTA and FQGNSA. Using reference TRBV7-2 and TRBJ2-5 for the parts outside the CDR3, the full variable domain is GAGVSQSPSNKVTEKGKDVELRCDPISGHTALYWYRQSLGQGLEFLIYFQGNSAPDKSGLPSDRFSAERTGGSVSTLTIQRTQQEDSAVYLCASSSGTSGSETQYFGPGTRLLVL.

At least ten counts were recorded for this clone. The read ends 3 residues shy of where the CDR3 ends; the end is completed using the germline J gene. This chain links TRBV6-2 or TRBV6-3 with TRBJ2-7; D may be TRBD1 or TRBD2 (7 bases each). Per germline, CDR1 MNHEY and CDR2 SVGEGT. V gave up 6 bases and J gave up 3 bases, with 15 bases separating them. CDR3 length: 14 residues. The DNA read from the CDR3 is TGTGCCAGCAGGGGAGGGGGCAGTAACTACGAG. This encodes CASRGGGSNYE. The whole CDR3 protein reads CASRGGGSNYEQYF.

The sample holds many counts of this clone. The read gets to within 3 residues of the CDR3 end, and the germline J gene fills in the rest. This rearrangement joins TRBV7-2 to TRBJ2-5; 8 bases line up with TRBD1. V lost 5 bases to trimming and J lost 4 bases; unmatched junction nucleotides: 6. The CDR3 covers 14 residues. Germline values: CDR1 SGHTA, CDR2 FQGNSA. The CDR3 region is CASSLWTGRETQYF. The DNA read from the CDR3 is TGTGCCAGCAGCCTCTGGACAGGGAGAGAGACC. The complete variable domain, with remaining parts taken from reference TRBV7-2 and TRBJ2-5, reads GAGVSQSPSNKVTEKGKDVELRCDPISGHTALYWYRQSLGQGLEFLIYFQGNSAPDKSGLPSDRFSAERTGGSVSTLTIQRTQQEDSAVYLCASSLWTGRETQYFGPGTRLLVL.

There are many counts of this clone. Read sequence stops 3 residues before the CDR3 end, and the germline J gene provides the missing end. The V and J genes are TRBV7-9 and TRBJ1-5; 7 positions match TRBD1. V shed 4 bases and J 5 bases; nucleotides not matched to a gene: 5. This CDR3 has 14 residues. Germline V CDR1 and CDR2: SEHNR, FQNEAQ (reference sequence). Incomplete CDR3 DNA: TGTGCCAGCAGCTCGGACAGGACCGATCAGCCC. Amino acid sequence: CASSSDRTDQP. The CDR3, in full, reads CASSSDRTDQPQHF.

This clone came up many times. The read is 3 residues too short to cover the CDR3 end, so that end is filled in from the germline J gene. This chain links TRBV18 with TRBJ1-2; 7 nucleotides align to TRBD1. This CDR3 is built from 16 residues. The V gene's germline CDR1 is KGHSH and CDR2 LQKENI. The ends lost 3 bases at V and 0 bases at J; junction bases unmatched: 7. The CDR3 loop reads CASSPYSGQTNYGYTF. CDR3 DNA (partial): TGTGCCAGCTCACCTTACTCGGGACAGACTAACTATGGC.